One and the same sample provided the 26 T cell receptor beta chains below, sequenced in a study of T cells in tumors after PD-1 blockade. Measured with immunoSEQ multiplex PCR; TCRdb has only the in-frame clones, and not every one. Of around 35,000 clones detected, 73% appear once; the ten largest clones hold less than 50%. Here the sequenced sample was PBMCs, taken after anti-PD-1 treatment. The source is a human donor with basal cell carcinoma.

The genes are TRBV12-5 and TRBJ2-3; 9 nucleotides match TRBD1. Germline V gene data show CDR1 as LGHNT and CDR2 as FRNRAP. The ends lost 6 bases at V and 2 bases at J; junction bases unmatched: 3. This CDR3 has 14 amino acids. The CDR3 here is CASGGTGPTDTQYF. CDR3 bases: TGTGCTAGTGGGGGGACAGGGCCCACAGATACGCAGTATTTT.

The chain combines TRBV29-1 with TRBJ1-1; TRBD1 might be the D (6 bases). The V gene lost 6 bases and the J gene lost 4 bases, with 18 bases spanning the gap. The germline CDR1 and CDR2 sequences are SQVTM and ANQGSEA. This CDR3 region has 14 residues. CDR3 nucleotides: TGCAGCGTCCTCGACAGGCAGCCAGGCACTGAAGCTTTCTTT. Amino acids: CSVLDRQPGTEAFF.

The V gene is TRBV9, the J gene TRBJ2-3, with D perhaps matching TRBD2 (7 bases). The CDR3 contains 20 residues. The germline V gene has CDR1 SGDLS and CDR2 YYNGEE. V was clipped by 4 bases and J by 1 base, with 28 bases between them. The CDR3 region has the DNA TGTGCCAGCAGCAGCGCAGGGGAGCGTTCTCTACGGGGGGGCACAGATACGCAGTATTTT. Translation gives CASSSAGERSLRGGTDTQYF.

V gene TRBV30 combines with J gene TRBJ2-1; TRBD2 aligns across 10 bases. This CDR3 spans 14 amino acids. The trim removed 2 bases at V and 7 bases at J, leaving 5 bases unmatched. The germline gives CDR1 GTSNPN, CDR2 SVGIG (reference sequence). The CDR3 DNA reads as TGTGCCTGGAGTCTAGCGGGAGCGGCGAATGAGCAGTTCTTC. Translated, it gives CAWSLAGAANEQFF.

The chain uses TRBV5-4 and TRBJ2-1, with D tentatively TRBD1 or TRBD2 (5 bases each). The V end was cut by 0 bases, the J end by 14 bases, with 15 bases between. This CDR3 comprises 13 residues. CDR1 is SGHNT and CDR2 is YYREEE in the germline V gene (reference sequence). CDR3 bases: TGTGCCAGCAGCTTGGTTGCCGAGGGGTATAAGTTCTTC. It yields the protein CASSLVAEGYKFF.

V gene TRBV5-4 combines with J gene TRBJ2-7, with D tentatively TRBD2 (5 bases). V lost 1 base and J 2 bases, leaving 16 bases between the germline ends. The CDR3 loop spans 16 amino acids. The V gene's germline CDR1 is SGHNT and CDR2 YYREEE (reference sequence). CDR3 DNA: TGTGCCAGCAGCTTGCATGAACGGGGTACCCCCTACGAGCAGTACTTC. Translating it yields CASSLHERGTPYEQYF.

The rearrangement links TRBV6-2 or TRBV6-3 to TRBJ2-7; D remains ambiguous. V lost 1 base, J lost 6 bases, and 16 bases lay in between. Germline CDR1 reads MNHEY; CDR2 reads SVGEGT. CDR3 size: 15 residues. The CDR3, as DNA: TGTGCCAGCAGTTACTTGTCGACTGGTCTCTCCGAGCAGTACTTC. Translating gives CASSYLSTGLSEQYF.

This clone was counted only a few times. The gene calls are TRBV7-6 and TRBJ2-1, with 16 nucleotides matching TRBD2. Germline V gene sequence: CDR1 SGHVS, CDR2 FNYEAQ. V shed 5 bases and J 9 bases; nucleotides not matched to a gene: 4. This CDR3 is built from 15 residues. CDR3: CASSTGLAGGGEQFF. In nucleotides, the CDR3 is TGTGCCAGCAGCACGGGACTAGCGGGAGGGGGTGAGCAGTTCTTC. The full variable domain, completed using reference TRBV7-6 and TRBJ2-1, is GAGVSQSPRYKVTKRGQDVALRCDPISGHVSLYWYRQALGQGPEFLTYFNYEAQQDKSGLPNDRFSAERPEGSISTLTIQRTEQRDSAMYRCASSTGLAGGGEQFFGPGTRLTVL.

This clone has more than one count but fewer than ten. V gene TRBV7-9 combines with J gene TRBJ1-1, with D uncertain. Germline-derived CDR1 and CDR2 are SEHNR and FQNEAQ (reference sequence). The V end was cut by 4 bases, the J end by 2 bases, with 14 bases between. The CDR3 is made up of 15 amino acids. The CDR3 loop is CASSSLEGFNTEAFF. In DNA form, the CDR3 reads TGTGCCAGCAGCTCCCTCGAAGGGTTTAACACTGAAGCTTTCTTT.

V and J are TRBV9 and TRBJ2-7, with D perhaps matching TRBD2 (6 bases). This CDR3 is 14 amino acids long. Germline values: CDR1 SGDLS, CDR2 YYNGEE. Trimming shortened V by 0 bases and J by 6 bases, and 13 bases separated the two germline ends. This CDR3 reads CASSVVEGTGEQYF. CDR3 sequence (DNA): TGTGCCAGCAGCGTAGTGGAGGGGACGGGCGAGCAGTACTTC.

This sequence joins TRBV29-1 and TRBJ2-1; 9 bases line up with TRBD2. V lost 3 bases to trimming and J lost 15 bases; unmatched junction nucleotides: 12. The V gene's germline CDR1 is SQVTM and CDR2 ANQGSEA. The CDR3 spans 13 residues. The CDR3 sequence is CSVEELAGVGTFF. The CDR3 nucleotides read TGCAGCGTTGAGGAGTTAGCGGGGGTGGGTACGTTCTTC.

V and J are TRBV30 and TRBJ1-2; 8 bases align to TRBD1. Germline CDR1 is GTSNPN and CDR2 is SVGIG (reference sequence). With V trimmed by 6 bases and J by 8 bases, 11 bases remained unmatched. The CDR3 has 13 amino acids. DNA for the CDR3: TGTGCCTGCCCCTATTCTTACAGGGGGGGCTACACCTTC. Its translation is CACPYSYRGGYTF. The full variable domain, completed using reference TRBV30 and TRBJ1-2, is SQTIHQWPATLVQPVGSPLSLECTVEGTSNPNLYWYRQAAGRGLQLLFYSVGIGQISSEVPQNLSASRPQDRQFILSSKKLLLSDSGFYLCACPYSYRGGYTFGSGTRLTVV.

CDR3 amino acids: CASSLERAGNTIYF. DNA for the CDR3: TGTGCCAGCAGCTTAGAACGGGCCGGAAACACCATATATTTT. This chain links TRBV7-8 with TRBJ1-3, with unresolved D. Germline-derived CDR1 and CDR2 are SGHVS and FQNEAQ. The CDR3 extends over 14 amino acids. V was cut by 1 base and J by 4 bases, with 8 bases left in between.

This clone was recorded a few times. The V call is TRBV7-9, the J call TRBJ2-3; D not certain. The CDR3 length is 15 residues. V lost 0 bases to trimming and J lost 3 bases, with 10 bases between them. CDR1 and CDR2 (germline): SEHNR, FQNEAQ (reference sequence). CDR3 bases: TGTGCCAGCAGCTTAGCGAATAAAGGGACAGATACGCAGTATTTT. Encoded protein: CASSLANKGTDTQYF. Supplemented by reference TRBV7-9 and TRBJ2-3, the full variable domain reads DTGVSQNPRHKITKRGQNVTFRCDPISEHNRLYWYRQTLGQGPEFLTYFQNEAQLEKSRLLSDRFSAERPKGSFSTLEIQRTEQGDSAMYLCASSLANKGTDTQYFGPGTRLTVL.

This chain links TRBV11-3 with TRBJ1-1; 11 bases are a match to TRBD1. Germline CDR1 SGHNT, CDR2 YENEEA. V shed 5 bases and J 4 bases; nucleotides not matched to a gene: 6. CDR3 length equals 15 residues. CDR3 nucleotide sequence: TGTGCCAGCAGCCTCACCGGGACAGGGGGCACTGAAGCTTTCTTT. Residues: CASSLTGTGGTEAFF.

The V gene is TRBV11-3, the J gene TRBJ2-5; 13 bases fit TRBD2. Losses at the gene ends were 5 bases for V and 5 bases for J; bases not matched to a gene: 14. This CDR3 comprises 18 residues. The germline V gene encodes CDR1 SGHNT and CDR2 YENEEA. The CDR3 DNA sequence: TGTGCCAGCAGCCCCGGACTAGCGGGAGTATGGTGGGGTGAGACCCAGTACTTC. Encoded protein: CASSPGLAGVWWGETQYF. Full variable domain (outside the CDR3, taken from reference TRBV11-3 and TRBJ2-5): EAGVVQSPRYKIIEKKQPVAFWCNPISGHNTLYWYLQNLGQGPELLIRYENEEAVDDSQLPKDRFSAERLKGVDSTLKIQPAELGDSAVYLCASSPGLAGVWWGETQYFGPGTRLLVL.

This sequence joins TRBV7-8 and TRBJ1-2, with unresolved D. This CDR3 region has 14 residues. Germline values: CDR1 SGHVS, CDR2 FQNEAQ. V lost 0 bases to trimming and J lost 1 base, with 6 bases between them. The CDR3 DNA follows: TGTGCCAGCAGCTTAGCGGGCAGTAACTATGGCTACACCTTC. Residues: CASSLAGSNYGYTF.

This clone was counted between two and nine times. The chain joins TRBV7-9 to TRBJ2-1; no clear D gene. Trimming pared 5 bases from V and 0 bases from J, leaving 8 bases between. The germline V gene has CDR1 SEHNR and CDR2 FQNEAQ (reference sequence). CDR3 length: 14 residues. The CDR3 bases are TGTGCCAGCAGCCCCAGCAGCTCCTACAATGAGCAGTTCTTC. This gives the protein CASSPSSSYNEQFF.

This clone came up a few times. V gene TRBV7-9 combines with J gene TRBJ2-7; no clear D. From germline, CDR1 is SEHNR and CDR2 FQNEAQ (reference sequence). The length of the CDR3 is 12 residues. V lost 3 bases to trimming and J lost 3 bases, with 6 bases between them. Written as DNA, the CDR3 is TGTGCCAGCAGCTTCGAGGTCTACGAGCAGTACTTC. It codes for CASSFEVYEQYF.

This clone was counted once. V gene TRBV6-2 or TRBV6-3 combines with J gene TRBJ1-4, with 8 positions matching TRBD1. Germline V gives CDR1 MNHEY, CDR2 SVGEGT. Trimming removed 4 bases from V and 8 bases from J; junction bases left unmatched: 6. The CDR3 length is 14 residues. In DNA, the CDR3 is TGTGCCAGCAGTTCGACAGGGGTTAAGGAAAAACTGTTTTTT. This translates into CASSSTGVKEKLFF.

The chain recombines TRBV19 with TRBJ1-5; 7 nucleotides align to TRBD1. CDR1 is LNHDA, CDR2 SQIVND, per germline (reference sequence). With 7 bases clipped from V and 5 bases from J, the junction kept 8 bases outside the gene matches. The CDR3 totals 14 residues. CDR3: CASNPGTVHQPQHF. In DNA, the CDR3 is TGTGCCAGTAACCCCGGGACAGTTCATCAGCCCCAGCATTTT.

The chain is built from TRBV28 and TRBJ1-1; a weak D match, TRBD1 (6 bases). Germline CDR1 MDHEN, CDR2 SYDVKM. Trimming pared 7 bases from V and 8 bases from J, leaving 20 bases between. This CDR3 region has 14 residues. CDR3 DNA sequence: TGTGCCAGCACCCTCGTGGAGGGGGGAAAGGAAGCTTTCTTT. As protein: CASTLVEGGKEAFF. The complete variable domain, with remaining parts taken from reference TRBV28 and TRBJ1-1, reads DVKVTQSSRYLVKRTGEKVFLECVQDMDHENMFWYRQDPGLGLRLIYFSYDVKMKEKGDIPEGYSVSREKKERFSLILESASTNQTSMYLCASTLVEGGKEAFFGQGTRLTVV.

This clone was found once. The V and J genes are TRBV7-9 and TRBJ1-1; D not resolved. The CDR3 consists of 13 residues. CDR1 is SEHNR, CDR2 FQNEAQ, per germline (reference sequence). Trimming left V 3 bases short and J 1 base short, with 6 bases between. The CDR3 here is CASSLSGNTEAFF. As DNA, the CDR3 is TGTGCCAGCAGCTTGTCGGGGAACACTGAAGCTTTCTTT.

This chain links TRBV7-3 with TRBJ2-1; TRBD2 aligns across 9 bases. CDR3 size: 17 residues. J lost 7 bases, V lost 5 bases, and 15 bases had no gene match. Per the germline V gene, CDR1 is SGHTA and CDR2 is FQGTGA. The DNA of the CDR3 is TGTGCCAGCAGCCCAAGGCCCTCAGCGGGGGGAAAGAATGAGCAGTTCTTC. Translated, it gives CASSPRPSAGGKNEQFF.

The V call is TRBV7-2, the J call TRBJ2-4, with no clear D. The CDR3 extends over 14 amino acids. The germline V gene encodes CDR1 SGHTA and CDR2 FQGNSA. Trimming cost V 5 bases and J 9 bases, with 17 bases left between them. The CDR3 bases are TGTGCCAGCAGCCCCGTCTGGACGCTGTCCATTCAGTACTTC. It translates to CASSPVWTLSIQYF.

The chain is built from TRBV23-1 and TRBJ1-6; weak D call: TRBD1 (6 bases). TRBV23-1 is sorted into the ORF group, with uncertain function. The CDR3 spans 17 residues. V was cut by 3 bases and J by 10 bases, with 22 bases left in between. Here the CDR3 reads CASSQIIHRGAGSPLHF. CDR3 nucleotide sequence: TGCGCCAGCAGTCAGATCATACATCGGGGGGCTGGATCACCCCTCCACTTT.